This note documents a single TCR beta chain sequence. One junction end does not reproduce the germline sequence, and a read error may be involved. The sequenced template was RNA, covering the TCR beta CDR3 region. HTBI primers served in a first-round RT-PCR, which a second-round multiplex PCR followed. TCRdb redid the calling of the multiplex PCR reads with MiXCR, one entry per CDR3 protein. The data hold around 1.1 million distinct CDR3 sequences, with 36% observed a single time. The entry originates in a study of Graves' ophthalmopathy and Graves' hyperthyroidism. On the study more broadly: Stable hyperthyroidism meant no ophthalmopathy within 18 months of follow-up.

Germline V gene sequence: CDR1 SGHRS, CDR2 YFSETQ. The CDR3 has 12 amino acids. The receptor was isolated from an adult man with Graves' hyperthyroidism. The sample taken for sequencing was peripheral blood or thyroid tissue (not recorded which). J is TRBJ2-7 and V is TRBV5-1; 13 bases map to TRBD2. The CDR3 sequence is CASSPGLAGFQF. DNA of the CDR3: TGCGCCAGCAGCCCGGGACTAGCGGGATTCCAATTC.